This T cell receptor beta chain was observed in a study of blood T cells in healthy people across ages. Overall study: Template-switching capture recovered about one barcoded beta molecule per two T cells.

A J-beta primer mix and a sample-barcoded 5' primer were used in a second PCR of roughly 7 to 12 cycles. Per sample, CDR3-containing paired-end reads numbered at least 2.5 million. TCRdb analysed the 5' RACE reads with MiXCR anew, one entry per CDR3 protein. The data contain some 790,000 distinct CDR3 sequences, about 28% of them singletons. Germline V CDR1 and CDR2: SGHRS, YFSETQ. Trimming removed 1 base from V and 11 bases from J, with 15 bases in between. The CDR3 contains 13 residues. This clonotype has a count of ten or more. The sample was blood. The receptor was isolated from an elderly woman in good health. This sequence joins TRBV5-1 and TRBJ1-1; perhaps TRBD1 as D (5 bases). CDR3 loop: CASSLTGRGNAFF. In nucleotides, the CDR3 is TGCGCCAGCAGCTTGACCGGACGGGGCAACGCTTTCTTT. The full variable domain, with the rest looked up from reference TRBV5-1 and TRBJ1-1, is KAGVTQTPRYLIKTRGQQVTLSCSPISGHRSVSWYQQTPGQGLQFLFEYFSETQRNKGNFPGRFSGRQFSNSRSEMNVSTLELGDSALYLCASSLTGRGNAFFGQGTRLTVV.